Each of the 18 T cell receptor beta chains below was sequenced from the same sample in a study of CD8+ T cells in alopecia areata. Regarding treatment: oral pan-JAK inhibitor, 5-10 mg twice daily. Extracted from the samples, RNA was reverse transcribed into cDNA to serve as the sequencing template. Profiled with immunoSEQ multiplex PCR; TCRdb holds only in-frame clones, not every one. The sample has about 190,000 clones, more than 55% seen once. The sequencing used CD4+ T cells sorted from blood, collected at week 4, from a patient treated with tofacitinib. These receptors originate from a human donor with alopecia areata.

The chain uses TRBV5-1 and TRBJ2-5; weak D call: TRBD2 (5 bases). The germline V gene encodes CDR1 SGHRS and CDR2 YFSETQ. The CDR3 loop spans 12 amino acids. V was cut by 3 bases and J by 5 bases, with 8 bases left in between. The CDR3 spells CASSWERETQYF. CDR3 DNA: TGCGCCAGCAGCTGGGAGCGGGAGACCCAGTACTTC.

V gene TRBV5-1 combines with J gene TRBJ2-6; D unresolved. Germline V gene data show CDR1 as SGHRS and CDR2 as YFSETQ. Trimming stripped 0 bases from V and 1 base from J, with 8 bases between. The CDR3 is 16 amino acids. The CDR3 reads CASSLAGISGANVLTF. The CDR3 DNA reads TGCGCCAGCAGCTTGGCCGGTATTTCTGGGGCCAACGTCCTGACTTTC.

V and J are TRBV29-1 and TRBJ2-1, with TRBD2 matching 9 bases. The CDR3 has 14 residues. Looked up from germline, CDR1 is SQVTM and CDR2 is ANQGSEA. The V and J ends lost 7 bases and 4 bases, in that order; junction bases with no gene match: 8. The CDR3 here is CSAVAGAKYNEQFF. In DNA, the CDR3 is TGCAGCGCCGTAGCGGGAGCTAAATACAATGAGCAGTTCTTC.

Regarding this clone: Other DNA sequences within the sample encode an identical CDR3. The rearrangement uses TRBV30 and TRBJ1-5; D ambiguous. Germline V gene lookup returns CDR1 GTSNPN and CDR2 SVGIG (reference sequence). Trimming took 0 bases from V and 3 from J, leaving 3 bases between them. The CDR3 is 12 amino acids. Written as DNA, the CDR3 is TGTGCCTGGAGTGTACCCAATCAGCCCCAGCATTTT. Amino acids: CAWSVPNQPQHF. Full variable domain (rest looked up from reference TRBV30 and TRBJ1-5): SQTIHQWPATLVQPVGSPLSLECTVEGTSNPNLYWYRQAAGRGLQLLFYSVGIGQISSEVPQNLSASRPQDRQFILSSKKLLLSDSGFYLCAWSVPNQPQHFGDGTRLSIL.

The table lists this clone with a few counts. The rearrangement links TRBV6-5 to TRBJ1-5; no reliable D call. Germline CDR1 is MNHEY and CDR2 is SVGAGI. CDR3 length: 12 residues. V was clipped by 5 bases and J by 0 bases, with 2 bases between them. In nucleotides, the CDR3 is TGTGCCAGCAGTGATAGCAATCAGCCCCAGCATTTT. Its protein product is CASSDSNQPQHF.

A note on this clone: Other DNA sequences in the sample encode the same CDR3. The chain employs TRBV18 and TRBJ1-5, with D perhaps matching TRBD1 (6 bases). The germline V gene has CDR1 KGHSH and CDR2 LQKENI. Trimming took off 1 base at V and 7 bases at J, with 8 bases between the two ends. The CDR3 covers 13 residues. The CDR3 protein is CASSPLGGQPQHF. The CDR3 DNA sequence: TGTGCCAGCTCACCACTAGGGGGACAGCCCCAGCATTTT.

The gene calls are TRBV28 and TRBJ2-7, with D perhaps matching TRBD1 (5 bases). This CDR3 contains 11 residues. The germline V gene encodes CDR1 MDHEN and CDR2 SYDVKM. V dropped 7 bases and J dropped 13 bases, with 17 bases sitting between them. CDR3 nucleotides: TGTGCCAGCAAAACTCTACAGGCACTATACTTC. This gives the protein CASKTLQALYF.

The chain couples TRBV18 to TRBJ2-5; possibly TRBD1 or TRBD2 for D (5 bases each). Germline values: CDR1 KGHSH, CDR2 LQKENI. The CDR3 spans 16 residues. The V end lost 3 bases, the J end lost 1 base, and 15 bases lay between the germline ends. The CDR3 loop is CASSPLFGTVQETQYF. In DNA form, the CDR3 reads TGTGCCAGCTCACCCCTTTTTGGGACCGTCCAAGAGACCCAGTACTTC.

V usage is TRBV30 and J usage is TRBJ1-1; no clear D gene. The CDR3 extends over 15 amino acids. The germline V gene has CDR1 GTSNPN and CDR2 SVGIG (reference sequence). V was trimmed by 3 bases and J by 0 bases, leaving 14 bases between them. The CDR3 sequence is CAWRTEGRMNTEAFF. CDR3 nucleotides: TGTGCCTGGAGGACGGAGGGCCGAATGAACACTGAAGCTTTCTTT.

The gene calls are TRBV6-4 and TRBJ1-1, with D unclear. V was trimmed by 0 bases and J by 5 bases, leaving 13 bases between them. The CDR3 sequence is 15 residues long. Germline lookup yields CDR1 MRHNA and CDR2 SNTAGT. Here the CDR3 reads CASSDSPGRVTEAFF. CDR3 nucleotide sequence: TGTGCCAGCAGTGACTCGCCGGGGAGAGTTACTGAAGCTTTCTTT.

The chain employs TRBV29-1 and TRBJ2-1; a possible D gene is TRBD2 (6 bases). The V and J ends lost 7 bases and 5 bases respectively, with 12 bases between them. Germline CDR1 reads SQVTM; CDR2 reads ANQGSEA. There are 12 residues in the CDR3. CDR3 DNA sequence: TGCAGCGGTGGCCTAGCGAACAATGAGCAGTTCTTC. Amino acid sequence: CSGGLANNEQFF.

The chain recombines TRBV14 with TRBJ2-6; no firm D call. With 4 bases removed from V and 0 bases from J, the gap between germline ends came to 13 bases. Germline CDR1 SGHDN, CDR2 FVKESK. The CDR3 extends over 17 amino acids. The CDR3 sequence: CASSPYEELSGANVLTF. CDR3 DNA sequence: TGTGCCAGCAGCCCTTACGAGGAGCTCTCTGGGGCCAACGTCCTGACTTTC.

The chain carries TRBV25-1 and TRBJ1-2; 8 nucleotides agree with TRBD1. The ends lost 5 bases at V and 2 bases at J; junction bases unmatched: 4. Germline V gives CDR1 MGHDK, CDR2 SYGVNS. The CDR3 is 14 residues long. In nucleotides, the CDR3 is TGTGCCAGCAGTCCTCGGGACAGGAACTATGGCTACACCTTC. It specifies CASSPRDRNYGYTF.

The V gene is TRBV28, the J gene TRBJ2-2, with D uncertain. Germline V gives CDR1 MDHEN, CDR2 SYDVKM. This CDR3 is built from 12 residues. The V and J ends lost 5 bases and 0 bases respectively, with 1 base between them. Here the CDR3 reads CASSPNTGELFF. CDR3 in DNA: TGTGCCAGCAGTCCGAACACCGGGGAGCTGTTTTTT.

The chain recombines TRBV30 with TRBJ2-7; tentative D call: TRBD2 (6 bases). V was cut by 8 bases and J by 3 bases, with 11 bases left in between. The CDR3 spans 11 residues. Per germline, CDR1 GTSNPN and CDR2 SVGIG (reference sequence). Here the CDR3 DNA reads TGTGCCCTAGGGGACTTCTACGAGCAGTACTTC. This codes for CALGDFYEQYF.

There are a few counts of this clone. CDR3 sequence: CSVTQGRGEAFF. The CDR3 DNA is TGCAGCGTTACACAGGGGAGAGGTGAAGCTTTCTTT. This rearrangement joins TRBV29-1 to TRBJ1-1; 7 bases line up with TRBD1. The J segment lost 7 bases and the V segment lost 5 bases, leaving 7 bases of the junction unmatched. The CDR3 length is 12 residues. Germline CDR1 SQVTM, CDR2 ANQGSEA.

A few counts support this clone. The CDR3 spells CASSLAAHQPQHF. CDR3 nucleotide sequence: TGTGCCAGCAGTTTGGCGGCACATCAGCCCCAGCATTTT. V gene TRBV27 combines with J gene TRBJ1-5; D is unresolved. The length of the CDR3 is 13 residues. The V and J ends lost 3 bases and 5 bases respectively, with 8 bases between them. Germline CDR1 MNHEY, CDR2 SMNVEV (reference sequence).

This chain uses TRBV6-5 with TRBJ2-5, with D perhaps TRBD1 or TRBD2 (5 bases each). V gave up 7 bases and J gave up 2 bases, with 17 bases separating them. The CDR3 covers 15 residues. Per germline, CDR1 MNHEY and CDR2 SVGAGI. The CDR3 here is CASNSPRDGQETQYF. DNA for the CDR3: TGTGCCAGCAACTCTCCTAGGGACGGTCAAGAGACCCAGTACTTC.